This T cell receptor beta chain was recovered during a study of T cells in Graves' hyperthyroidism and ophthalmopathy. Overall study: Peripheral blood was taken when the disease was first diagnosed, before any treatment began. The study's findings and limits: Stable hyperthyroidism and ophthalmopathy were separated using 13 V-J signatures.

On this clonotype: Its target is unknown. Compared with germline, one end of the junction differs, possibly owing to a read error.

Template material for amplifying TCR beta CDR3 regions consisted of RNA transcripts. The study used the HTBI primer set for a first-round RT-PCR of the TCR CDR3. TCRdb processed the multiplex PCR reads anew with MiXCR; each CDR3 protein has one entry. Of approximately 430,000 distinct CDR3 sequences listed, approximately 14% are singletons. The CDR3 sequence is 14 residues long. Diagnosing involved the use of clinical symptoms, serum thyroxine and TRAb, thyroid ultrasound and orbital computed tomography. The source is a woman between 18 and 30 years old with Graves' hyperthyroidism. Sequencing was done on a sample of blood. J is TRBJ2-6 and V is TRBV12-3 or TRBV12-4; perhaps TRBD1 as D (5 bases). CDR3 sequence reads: CASTRKVGANVLAF. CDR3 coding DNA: TGTGCCAGCACTCGGAAAGTTGGGGCCAACGTCCTGGCTTTC.